Listed below are T cell receptor beta chains from one sample, sequenced in a study of OX40 agonist ivuxolimab in advanced cancers. TCRdb's table, derived via immunoSEQ multiplex PCR, lists solely in-frame clones and lacks some. The table lists 40,000 or so clones, around 80% of them singletons. The specimen was CD4+ or CD8+ T cells sorted from blood, collected in a trial of the OX40 agonist ivuxolimab. The receptors derive from an adult with an advanced solid tumor such as melanoma, head and neck, liver or kidney cancer. CDR3s include the opening cysteine and the closing phenylalanine or tryptophan. D genes are given only for firm matches. Clone size, where shown, is once, few, many, or a class for clones that have expanded.

CDR3: CASSELWDSTEAFF
DNA: TGTGCCAGCAGTGAACTTTGGGACAGCACTGAAGCTTTCTTT
V: TRBV6-1
length: 14
size: .
J: TRBJ1-1
D: TRBD1

CDR3: CASSLGASGEETQYF
DNA: TGCGCCAGCAGCTTGGGCGCTAGCGGGGAAGAGACCCAGTACTTC
V: TRBV5-1
length: 15
size: once
J: TRBJ2-5
D: TRBD2

CDR3: CASSQRTQPPAFF
DNA: TGCGCCAGCAGCCAACGAACACAGCCTCCAGCTTTCTTT
V: TRBV4-3
length: 13
size: .
J: TRBJ1-1
D: .

CDR3: CAWRGGGLTEAFF
DNA: TGTGCCTGGCGGGGAGGGGGCCTTACTGAAGCTTTCTTT
V: TRBV30
length: 13
size: .
J: TRBJ1-1
D: TRBD1

CDR3: CASTSDRVSQYF
DNA: TGTGCCAGCACCTCAGACAGGGTCTCGCAGTATTTT
V: TRBV11-2
length: 12
size: .
J: TRBJ2-3
D: TRBD1

CDR3: CASRDIAISHNEQFF
DNA: TGCGCCAGCAGAGATATAGCGATATCCCACAATGAGCAGTTCTTC
V: TRBV5-1
length: 15
size: .
J: TRBJ2-1
D: .

CDR3: CASTRAGVRNTEAFF
DNA: TGTGCCAGCACACGGGCAGGGGTTAGGAACACTGAAGCTTTCTTT
V: TRBV28
length: 15
size: .
J: TRBJ1-1
D: .

CDR3: CAISDSLAGADTQYF
DNA: TGTGCCATCAGTGACAGCCTAGCGGGAGCTGATACGCAGTATTTT
V: TRBV10-3
length: 15
size: .
J: TRBJ2-3
D: TRBD2

CDR3: CASSLGVSSSYNEQFF
DNA: TGTGCCAGCAGCTTGGGAGTCTCGAGCTCCTACAATGAGCAGTTCTTC
V: TRBV5-4
length: 16
size: .
J: TRBJ2-1
D: .

CDR3: CSVPWTGSNYGYTF
DNA: TGCAGCGTTCCTTGGACAGGCTCTAACTATGGCTACACCTTC
V: TRBV29-1
length: 14
size: .
J: TRBJ1-2
D: TRBD1

CDR3: CASSSGREQFF
DNA: TGTGCCAGCAGCTCTGGGAGGGAGCAGTTCTTC
V: TRBV5-6
length: 11
size: .
J: TRBJ2-1
D: .

CDR3: CASSQGDSNQPQHF
DNA: TGTGCCAGCAGTCAGGGTGATAGCAATCAGCCCCAGCATTTT
V: TRBV27
length: 14
size: .
J: TRBJ1-5
D: .

CDR3: CASSEVTLGGSYEQYF
DNA: TGTGCCAGCAGTGAAGTAACTCTTGGGGGGTCCTATGAGCAGTACTTC
V: TRBV6-1
length: 16
size: .
J: TRBJ2-7
D: .

CDR3: CASSFGRNTEAFF
DNA: TGTGCCAGCAGCTTTGGACGGAACACTGAAGCTTTCTTT
V: TRBV5-6
length: 13
size: .
J: TRBJ1-1
D: .

CDR3: CASSRPGQVNTEAFF
DNA: TGTGCCAGCAGCCGCCCCGGACAGGTGAACACTGAAGCTTTCTTT
V: TRBV28
length: 15
size: .
J: TRBJ1-1
D: TRBD1

CDR3: CASSFGTSGSFGQETQYF
DNA: TGTGCCAGCAGCTTCGGGACTAGCGGGAGTTTTGGCCAAGAGACCCAGTACTTC
V: TRBV11-2
length: 18
size: .
J: TRBJ2-5
D: TRBD2

CDR3: CASSPGLGNTDTQYF
DNA: TGCGCCAGCAGCCCGGGACTGGGGAACACAGATACGCAGTATTTT
V: TRBV5-1
length: 15
size: .
J: TRBJ2-3
D: .

CDR3: CASRTGPAGEQYF
DNA: TGCGCCAGCAGGACCGGTCCTGCGGGCGAGCAGTACTTC
V: TRBV5-1
length: 13
size: .
J: TRBJ2-7
D: .

CDR3: CASRSTGGSTGELFF
DNA: TGTGCCAGCAGGTCTACAGGGGGCTCGACCGGGGAGCTGTTTTTT
V: TRBV7-8
length: 15
size: .
J: TRBJ2-2
D: TRBD1

CDR3: CASSTGLAGSTDTQYF
DNA: TGTGCCAGCAGTACCGGACTAGCGGGCAGCACAGATACGCAGTATTTT
V: TRBV5-4
length: 16
size: .
J: TRBJ2-3
D: TRBD2

CDR3: CASSLRGIGNTIYF
DNA: TGTGCCAGCAGCTTGCGGGGCATCGGAAACACCATATATTTT
V: TRBV5-5
length: 14
size: .
J: TRBJ1-3
D: .

CDR3: CASGDRTNTGELFF
DNA: TGTGCTAGTGGTGACAGAACGAACACCGGGGAGCTGTTTTTT
V: TRBV12-5
length: 14
size: .
J: TRBJ2-2
D: .

CDR3: CASSKGLAAGANVLTF
DNA: TGTGCCAGCAGTAAGGGACTAGCGGCTGGGGCCAACGTCCTGACTTTC
V: TRBV28
length: 16
size: .
J: TRBJ2-6
D: TRBD2

CDR3: CASSYRRGGGYEQYF
DNA: TGTGCCAGCAGTTACCGTAGGGGTGGGGGCTACGAGCAGTACTTC
V: TRBV6-6
length: 15
size: .
J: TRBJ2-7
D: .

CDR3: CASNTPKAPDTQYF
DNA: TGTGCCAGCAACACCCCCAAGGCCCCAGATACGCAGTATTTT
V: TRBV6-6
length: 14
size: .
J: TRBJ2-3
D: .

CDR3: CASSENRGYTEAFF
DNA: TGTGCCAGCAGTGAAAACAGGGGTTATACTGAAGCTTTCTTT
V: TRBV2
length: 14
size: .
J: TRBJ1-1
D: TRBD1

CDR3: CASSQDLTGGKTQYF
DNA: TGCGCCAGCAGCCAAGACCTCACAGGGGGAAAGACCCAGTACTTC
V: TRBV4-1
length: 15
size: .
J: TRBJ2-5
D: TRBD1

CDR3: CATSRGSGANVLTF
DNA: TGTGCCACCAGCAGAGGGTCTGGGGCCAACGTCCTGACTTTC
V: TRBV15
length: 14
size: .
J: TRBJ2-6
D: .

CDR3: CASSLNRGGYNEQFF
DNA: TGTGCCAGCAGCTTAAATAGGGGAGGATACAATGAGCAGTTCTTC
V: TRBV11-1
length: 15
size: .
J: TRBJ2-1
D: .

CDR3: CASSLRRGETQYF
DNA: TGTGCCAGCAGCCTTAGACGAGGGGAGACCCAGTACTTC
V: TRBV5-6
length: 13
size: .
J: TRBJ2-5
D: .